Detailed here is one T cell receptor (beta chain). Its target is unknown. The PCR contained 60 Vbeta and 13 Jbeta primers. Sequenced by immunoSEQ multiplex PCR; TCRdb stores in-frame clones only, minus some. The sample holds 170,000 or so clones; 80% are singletons and the top ten take almost 7%. Germline trimming cut 6 bases from V and 7 bases from J; bases unmatched to any gene: 12. Germline V lookup: CDR1 MDHEN, CDR2 SYDVKM. The CDR3 extends over 15 amino acids. This sample is part of a study of cytomegalovirus exposure and HLA in healthy donors. Across the study: Drawn from HLA-typed donors, tens of millions of unique TCRs were held in an early data release.

Regarding the study as a whole: Researchers counted 180 or so TCR beta chains as cytomegalovirus-associated. For TCR beta chains, V- and J-gene trimming was later linked to a missense DCLRE1C variant.

The receptor's source is a man aged 30-40 years in good health and CMV-seropositive. The chain combines TRBV28 with TRBJ1-2; 9 bases are shared with TRBD1. Sequencing used PBMCs. The CDR3 reads CASRGGTGSLIGYTF. The CDR3 DNA reads TGTGCCAGCAGGGGGGGGACAGGGTCATTAATTGGCTACACCTTC.